Shown below are 22 T cell receptor beta chains from a single sample sequenced in a study of patients and donors after allogeneic stem cell transplantation. TCRdb redid the calling of the RT-PCR reads with MiXCR, one entry per CDR3 protein. This table has fewer than 250,000 distinct CDR3 sequences, 14% appearing once. The sequenced material came from blood, either unsorted or a sorted T cell fraction (not recorded which). The receptors were gathered from a human donor who was either an allogeneic HSCT recipient or a stem cell or donor lymphocyte infusion donor (not recorded which). It is not recorded whose cells these are; they may come from a transplant donor.

This clonotype was seen a few times. The chain carries TRBV28 and TRBJ2-7; 10 nucleotides align to TRBD2. The CDR3 consists of 16 residues. The germline gives CDR1 MDHEN, CDR2 SYDVKM. With V trimmed by 4 bases and J by 0 bases, 6 bases remained unmatched. CDR3 loop: CASSSLTSGYSYEQYF. CDR3 nucleotides: TGTGCCAGCAGTTCCCTGACTAGCGGGTACTCCTACGAGCAGTACTTC.

This clonotype was detected only a few times. The chain links TRBV15 to TRBJ2-5; 7 bases line up with TRBD1. CDR3 length: 16 amino acids. Losses at the gene ends were 0 bases for V and 5 bases for J; bases not matched to a gene: 9. The germline gives CDR1 LNHNV, CDR2 YYDKDF (reference sequence). In DNA form, the CDR3 reads TGTGCCACCAGCAGAGATCTGACAGGGAATGGGGAGACCCAGTACTTC. Its protein is CATSRDLTGNGETQYF.

Many counts were recorded for this clonotype. V and J are TRBV7-2 and TRBJ2-7, with 9 nucleotides matching TRBD2. V gave up 4 bases and J gave up 4 bases; unmatched junction bases: 8. This CDR3 contains 15 residues. Germline CDR1 reads SGHTA; CDR2 reads FQGNSA. CDR3 residues: CASSSEGLASYEQYF. The CDR3 DNA reads TGTGCCAGCAGCTCAGAGGGACTAGCTTCGTACGAGCAGTACTTC.

This clonotype showed up just a few times. DNA for the CDR3: TGTGCCAGCAGCCCCCCAGGGATCTCTGGAAACACCATATATTTT. This sequence encodes CASSPPGISGNTIYF. The V gene is TRBV9, the J gene TRBJ1-3, with D maybe TRBD1 (5 bases). Per the germline V gene, CDR1 is SGDLS and CDR2 is YYNGEE. The CDR3 contains 15 residues. V was pared by 4 bases and J by 0 bases, with 11 bases between.

The chain combines TRBV2 with TRBJ2-7; 9 nucleotides agree with TRBD1. Germline V lookup: CDR1 SNHLY, CDR2 FYNNEI. The J segment lost 4 bases and the V segment lost 6 bases, leaving 10 bases of the junction unmatched. This CDR3 comprises 15 residues. The CDR3 loop is CASRLRTGAFYEQYF. DNA of the CDR3: TGTGCCAGCAGACTTAGGACAGGGGCTTTTTACGAGCAGTACTTC.

This clonotype appeared many times. The rearrangement joins TRBV3-1 to TRBJ1-1; 7 positions agree with TRBD1. Per the germline V gene, CDR1 is LGHDT and CDR2 is YNNKEL (reference sequence). V shed 3 bases and J 4 bases; nucleotides not matched to a gene: 5. The CDR3 runs 14 residues. CDR3 nucleotides: TGTGCCAGCAGCCACGGAAACAGGGGCACTGAAGCTTTCTTT. Amino acid sequence: CASSHGNRGTEAFF.

This clonotype was counted a few times. This chain uses TRBV7-9 with TRBJ2-5, with 13 bases lining up with TRBD2. Unmatched junction bases numbered 8, after V lost 8 bases and J lost 2 bases. Germline lookup yields CDR1 SEHNR and CDR2 FQNEAQ (reference sequence). The CDR3 has 16 amino acids. CDR3 sequence: CASARTSGGTQETQYF. DNA of the CDR3: TGTGCCAGCGCACGGACTAGCGGGGGAACTCAAGAGACCCAGTACTTC.

This clonotype was found a few times. This chain connects TRBV7-2 to TRBJ1-5; 7 nucleotides line up with TRBD1. Trimming cost V 1 base and J 5 bases; bases outside gene matches: 5. The CDR3 extends over 15 amino acids. Germline V gene lookup returns CDR1 SGHTA and CDR2 FQGNSA. This CDR3 is CASSLESGQYQPQHF. As DNA, the CDR3 is TGTGCCAGCAGCTTAGAGTCGGGACAGTATCAGCCCCAGCATTTT. Using reference TRBV7-2 and TRBJ1-5 for the parts outside the CDR3, the full variable domain is GAGVSQSPSNKVTEKGKDVELRCDPISGHTALYWYRQSLGQGLEFLIYFQGNSAPDKSGLPSDRFSAERTGGSVSTLTIQRTQQEDSAVYLCASSLESGQYQPQHFGDGTRLSIL.

The gene calls are TRBV11-1 and TRBJ2-7; 9 bases agree with TRBD2. With V trimmed by 4 bases and J by 4 bases, 17 bases remained unmatched. This CDR3 spans 18 amino acids. The germline gives CDR1 SGHAT, CDR2 FQDESV (reference sequence). The CDR3 protein is CASSSTRDNLAGLYEQYF. In DNA form, the CDR3 reads TGTGCCAGCAGCTCAACGCGCGATAACCTAGCGGGATTATACGAGCAGTACTTC. The variable domain in full, with the rest retrieved from reference TRBV11-1 and TRBJ2-7, is EAEVAQSPRYKITEKSQAVAFWCDPISGHATLYWYRQILGQGPELLVQFQDESVVDDSQLPKDRFSAERLKGVDSTLKIQPAELGDSAMYLCASSSTRDNLAGLYEQYFGPGTRLTVT.

This clonotype was observed at least ten times. The rearrangement links TRBV4-1 to TRBJ2-7; 8 positions match TRBD1. CDR3 length equals 17 residues. The V segment lost 0 bases and the J segment 3 bases; nucleotides outside the gene matches: 10. Germline CDR1 is MGHRA and CDR2 is YSYEKL. The CDR3 nucleotides read TGCGCCAGCAGCCAAGATCCCCAGGGGGCGCAGAGCTACGAGCAGTACTTC. This encodes CASSQDPQGAQSYEQYF.

This clonotype was seen repeatedly, ten times or more. The chain employs TRBV4-1 and TRBJ2-2; D is perhaps TRBD2 (6 bases). The CDR3 is 17 amino acids. Germline values: CDR1 MGHRA, CDR2 YSYEKL. V lost 0 bases, J lost 0 bases, and 11 bases lay in between. CDR3 DNA: TGCGCCAGCAGCCAAGACCGAACGGGGGCGAACACCGGGGAGCTGTTTTTT. It yields the protein CASSQDRTGANTGELFF.

This clonotype came up a few times. This chain uses TRBV11-2 with TRBJ2-7; D is ambiguous. Germline loops: CDR1 SGHAT, CDR2 FQNNGV. V lost 1 base and J lost 0, with 10 bases in between. The CDR3 has 15 residues. CDR3 loop: CASSLGRRLSYEQYF. The DNA of the CDR3 is TGTGCCAGCAGCTTAGGAAGAAGGCTCTCCTACGAGCAGTACTTC.

At least ten counts were recorded for this clonotype. The rearrangement joins TRBV18 to TRBJ2-4; TRBD1 agrees at 9 bases. The ends lost 0 bases at V and 5 bases at J; junction bases unmatched: 5. The germline CDR1 and CDR2 sequences are KGHSH and LQKENI. The CDR3 is 16 residues long. The CDR3 DNA reads as TGTGCCAGCTCACCACCGGGACAGGGAGGGCAAAACATTCAGTACTTC. As protein: CASSPPGQGGQNIQYF.

The V and J genes are TRBV20-1 and TRBJ1-3; TRBD1 aligns across 9 bases. Germline CDR1 reads DFQATT; CDR2 reads SNEGSKA (reference sequence). The CDR3 spans 14 residues. With V trimmed by 6 bases and J by 4 bases, 7 bases remained unmatched. DNA of the CDR3: TGCAGTGCCACGGGACAGGGAACGGGAAACACCATATATTTT. Its translation: CSATGQGTGNTIYF.

The rearrangement uses TRBV19 and TRBJ1-1; TRBD1 is a possible D gene (5 bases). Germline V lookup: CDR1 LNHDA, CDR2 SQIVND (reference sequence). This CDR3 has 12 residues. Between the trimmed V and J ends, which lost 6 bases and 11 bases, there was a span of 16 bases. The CDR3 is CASRARDAGAFF. The DNA of the CDR3 is TGTGCCAGTAGAGCGCGGGACGCGGGGGCTTTCTTT.

This clonotype was picked up many times. V gene TRBV5-1 combines with J gene TRBJ2-7; D not resolved. In germline, CDR1 is SGHRS, CDR2 YFSETQ. V lost 4 bases, J lost 2 bases, and 7 bases lay in between. The CDR3 covers 12 residues. CDR3 amino acids: CASSEPPYEQYF. The DNA of the CDR3 is TGCGCCAGCAGCGAGCCTCCCTACGAGCAGTACTTC.

This clonotype was counted ten times or more. The chain links TRBV29-1 to TRBJ2-7, with 10 bases identical to TRBD2. CDR1 and CDR2 (germline): SQVTM, ANQGSEA. V shed 7 bases and J 3 bases; nucleotides not matched to a gene: 6. This CDR3 spans 13 amino acids. The CDR3 protein is CSAEGLADYEQYF. In DNA, the CDR3 is TGCAGCGCCGAAGGACTAGCGGACTACGAGCAGTACTTC.

The chain links TRBV5-4 to TRBJ2-1; the match to TRBD1 covers 9 bases. The junction had 9 bases not matched to a gene; V was cut back by 3 bases and J by 8 bases. Germline-derived CDR1 and CDR2 are SGHNT and YYREEE (reference sequence). The CDR3 extends over 15 amino acids. The CDR3 is CASSSGQGKIYEQFF. The CDR3 nucleotides read TGTGCCAGCAGCTCGGGACAGGGAAAAATATATGAGCAGTTCTTC.

V is TRBV23-1 and J is TRBJ2-7; D tentatively reads TRBD1 or TRBD2 (5 bases each). TRBV23-1 is assigned to the ORF class and has an uncertain function. V was cut by 1 base and J by 3 bases, with 16 bases left in between. The CDR3 is made up of 16 amino acids. CDR3 sequence: CASSQYPGRLGYEQYF. CDR3 nucleotide sequence: TGCGCCAGCAGTCAATATCCGGGGCGGTTGGGCTACGAGCAGTACTTC.

The chain joins TRBV19 to TRBJ2-3; 9 nucleotides align to TRBD1. CDR3 size: 15 residues. CDR1 is LNHDA and CDR2 is SQIVND in the germline V gene (reference sequence). J gave up 5 bases and V 4 bases, and 7 bases lay outside the gene matches. This CDR3 reads CASSTPGQGRDTQYF. The CDR3 nucleotides are TGTGCCAGTAGTACGCCGGGACAGGGACGAGATACGCAGTATTTT.

This clonotype was detected many times. This rearrangement joins TRBV12-3 or TRBV12-4 to TRBJ2-7; D possibly uses TRBD1 or TRBD2 (8 bases each). The length of the CDR3 is 15 residues. Between the trimmed V and J ends, which lost 6 bases and 2 bases, there was a span of 17 bases. CDR3 residues: CASSTGGTGAYEQYF. The CDR3, as DNA: TGTGCCAGCAGCACGGGGGGGACAGGAGCCTACGAGCAGTACTTC.

This clonotype was seen at least ten times. The chain has TRBV13 and TRBJ2-1, with 9 bases identical to TRBD1. The junction had 9 bases not matched to a gene; V was cut back by 7 bases and J by 8 bases. This CDR3 is built from 14 residues. Germline values: CDR1 PRHDT, CDR2 FYEKMQ (reference sequence). The CDR3 here is CASKGTGLLHEQFF. The DNA for the CDR3 is TGTGCCAGCAAAGGGACAGGGCTCTTGCATGAGCAGTTCTTC.